This T cell receptor beta chain was identified during a study of lymphopenia after photon versus proton radiotherapy. V shed 8 bases and J 10 bases; nucleotides not matched to a gene: 7. The CDR3 sequence is 10 residues long. In germline, CDR1 is DFQATT, CDR2 SNEGSKA (reference sequence). Generated by immunoSEQ multiplex PCR, the TCRdb table keeps only in-frame clones and is missing some. The data contain over 20,000 clones, roughly four fifths of them singletons. This clonotype originated in a woman in her forties or fifties with pancreatic cancer. This specimen was peripheral blood, taken from a patient treated with photon-based radiotherapy. The chain has TRBV20-1 and TRBJ1-1; the match to TRBD1 covers 7 bases. The CDR3 DNA reads TGCAGTCCGACAGGGCAAGGAGCTTTCTTT. As protein: CSPTGQGAFF.